The 21 T cell receptor beta chains listed next were all sequenced from one sample in a study of cytomegalovirus exposure and HLA in healthy donors. Primers: 60 Vbeta forward and 13 Jbeta reverse. Here immunoSEQ multiplex PCR was the method, and the copy in TCRdb shows in-frame clones only, minus some. The sample yields 45,000 to 65,000 clones, 60% to 85% seen once. Sequencing was done on a sample of PBMCs. Every receptor here comes from a woman aged 40 to 55 in good health and CMV-seropositive.

The V and J genes are TRBV9 and TRBJ2-2, with D perhaps TRBD2 (6 bases). The germline V and J ends were trimmed by 1 base and 7 bases, with 8 bases remaining between them. Germline CDR1 and CDR2: SGDLS and YYNGEE. The CDR3 length is 13 residues. The CDR3, as DNA: TGTGCCAGCAGCGTAAAGGGAGGCGGGGAGCTGTTTTTT. Protein: CASSVKGGGELFF.

The chain couples TRBV10-3 to TRBJ1-6; TRBD1 matches 7 bases. There are 17 residues in the CDR3. CDR1 is ENHRY, CDR2 SYGVKD, per germline. V lost 6 bases to trimming and J lost 0 bases; unmatched junction nucleotides: 8. The CDR3 loop is CAISETGSSSYNSPLHF. The DNA for the CDR3 is TGTGCCATCAGCGAGACAGGGTCGAGCTCCTATAATTCACCCCTCCACTTT.

This clone ranks as medium-sized. The genes are TRBV25-1 and TRBJ2-2; D gene unclear. The CDR3 runs to 14 residues. Trimming stripped 3 bases from V and 3 bases from J, with 8 bases between. Germline-derived CDR1 and CDR2 are MGHDK and SYGVNS. In DNA, the CDR3 is TGTGCCAGCAGTGACGATCAGGACACCGGGGAGCTGTTTTTT. Translated: CASSDDQDTGELFF.

The V and J genes are TRBV7-2 and TRBJ1-1, with TRBD1 identical over 7 bases. The V segment lost 6 bases and the J segment 3 bases; nucleotides outside the gene matches: 10. In germline, CDR1 is SGHTA, CDR2 FQGNSA. The CDR3 extends over 15 amino acids. As DNA, the CDR3 is TGTGCCAGCAGTGTAGGGGGCGGATCGGACACTGAAGCTTTCTTT. Protein sequence: CASSVGGGSDTEAFF.

V and J are TRBV5-5 and TRBJ2-5; unclear D gene. TRBJ2-7 matches the DNA end more closely, so the J call is doubtful. Per the germline V gene, CDR1 is SGHKS and CDR2 is YYEKEE (reference sequence). This CDR3 has 15 residues. Written as DNA, the CDR3 is TGTGCCAGCAGTTACCAGGCTCTGGGTCCCTACGAGCAGTACTTC. Amino acid sequence: CASSYQALGPYEQYF.

V usage is TRBV4-1 and J usage is TRBJ1-3, with D unclear. The V end lost 5 bases, the J end lost 4 bases, and 15 bases lay between the germline ends. Germline-derived CDR1 and CDR2 are MGHRA and YSYEKL. This CDR3 region has 15 residues. CDR3 region: CASSRADLQGNTIYF. CDR3 in DNA: TGCGCCAGCAGCAGAGCCGACCTACAGGGAAACACCATATATTTT.

This clone was seen once. This chain uses TRBV6-1 with TRBJ1-1; no clear D. V was cut by 4 bases and J by 1 base, with 4 bases left in between. Germline V gene lookup returns CDR1 MNHNS and CDR2 SASEGT. This CDR3 is 12 amino acids long. The CDR3 DNA reads TGTGCCAGCAGTGCCTGGAACACTGAAGCTTTCTTT. Amino acids: CASSAWNTEAFF.

In its sample, this clone was seen once. This sequence joins TRBV11-2 and TRBJ1-4, with D hard to call. The CDR3 length is 11 residues. V gave up 4 bases and J gave up 6 bases, with 3 bases separating them. Per germline, CDR1 SGHAT and CDR2 FQNNGV. The chain's CDR3 is CASSSYEKLFF. The CDR3 region has the DNA TGTGCCAGCAGCTCCTATGAAAAACTGTTTTTT.

The CDR3 loop is CASSIFPGRERYTF. CDR3 bases: TGTGCCAGTAGTATATTTCCAGGCCGAGAGCGCTACACCTTC. This rearrangement joins TRBV19 to TRBJ1-2; D ambiguous. Trimming cost V 2 bases and J 9 bases, with 16 bases left between them. CDR1 LNHDA and CDR2 SQIVND come from the germline V gene (reference sequence). The CDR3 is 14 amino acids.

Here the CDR3 DNA reads TGTGCCAGTAGTATAACTACCCAACTTTATATCTACGAGCAGTACTTC. It is translated as CASSITTQLYIYEQYF. The chain joins TRBV19 to TRBJ2-7; no reliable D call. The germline CDR1 and CDR2 sequences are LNHDA and SQIVND (reference sequence). CDR3 length: 16 amino acids. V lost 2 bases and J lost 3, with 17 bases in between.

V usage is TRBV11-2 and J usage is TRBJ2-7; D ambiguous. The CDR3 is 11 amino acids. The germline V and J ends were trimmed by 8 bases and 6 bases, with 11 bases remaining between them. The germline V gene encodes CDR1 SGHAT and CDR2 FQNNGV. The CDR3 nucleotides are TGTGCCAGCCACACCCTTGGCGAGCAGTACTTC. Its translation is CASHTLGEQYF. Looking up the rest from reference TRBV11-2 and TRBJ2-7 gives the full variable domain: EAGVAQSPRYKIIEKRQSVAFWCNPISGHATLYWYQQILGQGPKLLIQFQNNGVVDDSQLPKDRFSAERLKGVDSTLKIQPAKLEDSAVYLCASHTLGEQYFGPGTRLTVT.

V and J are TRBV19 and TRBJ1-6; D may be TRBD1 (6 bases). V was shortened by 6 bases and J by 7 bases, with 10 bases between the two germline ends. Germline CDR1 reads LNHDA; CDR2 reads SQIVND (reference sequence). The CDR3 runs to 13 residues. The CDR3 protein is CASRNQGNSPLHF. Written as DNA, the CDR3 is TGTGCCAGTAGGAATCAGGGGAATTCACCCCTCCACTTT. The complete variable domain, with remaining parts taken from reference TRBV19 and TRBJ1-6, reads DGGITQSPKYLFRKEGQNVTLSCEQNLNHDAMYWYRQDPGQGLRLIYYSQIVNDFQKGDIAEGYSVSREKKESFPLTVTSAQKNPTAFYLCASRNQGNSPLHFGNGTRLTVT.

V gene TRBV5-1 combines with J gene TRBJ1-6; 9 positions agree with TRBD1. Germline lookup yields CDR1 SGHRS and CDR2 YFSETQ. The CDR3 consists of 14 residues. After removal of 4 bases from V and 10 bases from J, the junction contained 6 bases not matched to a gene. This CDR3 reads CASSVGQGNSPLHF. The CDR3 DNA reads as TGCGCCAGCAGCGTAGGACAGGGGAACTCACCCCTCCACTTT.

The rearrangement joins TRBV7-8 to TRBJ2-7, with D perhaps matching TRBD2 (7 bases). V lost 0 bases and J lost 4, with 28 bases in between. Germline CDR1 and CDR2: SGHVS and FQNEAQ. This CDR3 spans 20 amino acids. The CDR3 loop reads CASSLAPIAGAPSRGYEQYF. In DNA, the CDR3 is TGTGCCAGCAGCTTAGCGCCGATCGCGGGGGCGCCCAGTAGGGGGTACGAGCAGTACTTC.

This chain joins TRBV10-1 and TRBJ2-7; TRBD2 agrees at 8 bases. Germline CDR1 is WNHNN and CDR2 is SYGVQD (reference sequence). The CDR3 sequence is 13 residues long. Germline trimming cut 3 bases from V and 3 bases from J; bases unmatched to any gene: 1. The DNA for the CDR3 is TGCGCCAGCAGTGAAGGGACTAGCTACGAGCAGTACTTC. This gives the protein CASSEGTSYEQYF.

The rearrangement links TRBV19 to TRBJ2-7; possible D gene TRBD1, 5 bases. The CDR3 has 17 residues. Trimming pared 3 bases from V and 0 bases from J, leaving 18 bases between. Germline loops: CDR1 LNHDA, CDR2 SQIVND (reference sequence). The CDR3 loop reads CASSISPDTYSSYEQYF. CDR3 nucleotides: TGTGCCAGTAGTATTTCGCCGGACACTTACAGCTCCTACGAGCAGTACTTC. Supplemented by reference TRBV19 and TRBJ2-7, the full variable domain reads DGGITQSPKYLFRKEGQNVTLSCEQNLNHDAMYWYRQDPGQGLRLIYYSQIVNDFQKGDIAEGYSVSREKKESFPLTVTSAQKNPTAFYLCASSISPDTYSSYEQYFGPGTRLTVT.

The chain has TRBV19 and TRBJ2-3; a weak D match, TRBD2 (6 bases). CDR3 length: 12 residues. Germline V gene sequence: CDR1 LNHDA, CDR2 SQIVND (reference sequence). With 8 bases removed from V and 2 bases from J, the gap between germline ends came to 8 bases. The CDR3, as DNA: TGTGCCAGTTGGGACTTCACAGATACGCAGTATTTT. Translating gives CASWDFTDTQYF. The full variable domain, completed using reference TRBV19 and TRBJ2-3, is DGGITQSPKYLFRKEGQNVTLSCEQNLNHDAMYWYRQDPGQGLRLIYYSQIVNDFQKGDIAEGYSVSREKKESFPLTVTSAQKNPTAFYLCASWDFTDTQYFGPGTRLTVL.

This chain connects TRBV5-6 to TRBJ1-1; D unclear. The CDR3 totals 15 residues. Trimming removed 4 bases from V and 0 bases from J, with 13 bases in between. The V gene's germline CDR1 is SGHDT and CDR2 YYEEEE. The CDR3 is CASSLPGGLNTEAFF. In DNA, the CDR3 is TGTGCCAGCAGCCTCCCGGGAGGGTTGAACACTGAAGCTTTCTTT.

The chain's CDR3 is CSALGRGAFF. The CDR3 nucleotides read TGCAGTGCCCTCGGCCGGGGGGCTTTCTTT. The chain links TRBV20-1 to TRBJ1-1; D may be TRBD1 (5 bases). V was trimmed by 6 bases and J by 11 bases, leaving 13 bases between them. CDR1 is DFQATT and CDR2 is SNEGSKA in the germline V gene (reference sequence). CDR3 length: 10 residues.

The chain uses TRBV9 and TRBJ2-1; 9 bases fit TRBD2. J gave up 5 bases and V 0 bases, and 12 bases lay outside the gene matches. Germline CDR1 SGDLS, CDR2 YYNGEE. CDR3 size: 18 residues. CDR3 residues: CASSVASMGLAGNNEQFF. The CDR3 DNA reads as TGTGCCAGCAGCGTAGCGTCGATGGGGCTAGCGGGGAACAATGAGCAGTTCTTC. Supplemented by reference TRBV9 and TRBJ2-1, the full variable domain reads DSGVTQTPKHLITATGQRVTLRCSPRSGDLSVYWYQQSLDQGLQFLIQYYNGEERAKGNILERFSAQQFPDLHSELNLSSLELGDSALYFCASSVASMGLAGNNEQFFGPGTRLTVL.

The chain is built from TRBV6-6 and TRBJ1-2; D is unresolved. Germline V gives CDR1 MNHNY, CDR2 SVGAGI (reference sequence). Trimming took 0 bases from V and 3 from J, leaving 5 bases between them. This CDR3 region has 13 residues. The CDR3 sequence: CASSYSTDYGYTF. Here the CDR3 DNA reads TGTGCCAGCAGTTACTCAACAGACTATGGCTACACCTTC.